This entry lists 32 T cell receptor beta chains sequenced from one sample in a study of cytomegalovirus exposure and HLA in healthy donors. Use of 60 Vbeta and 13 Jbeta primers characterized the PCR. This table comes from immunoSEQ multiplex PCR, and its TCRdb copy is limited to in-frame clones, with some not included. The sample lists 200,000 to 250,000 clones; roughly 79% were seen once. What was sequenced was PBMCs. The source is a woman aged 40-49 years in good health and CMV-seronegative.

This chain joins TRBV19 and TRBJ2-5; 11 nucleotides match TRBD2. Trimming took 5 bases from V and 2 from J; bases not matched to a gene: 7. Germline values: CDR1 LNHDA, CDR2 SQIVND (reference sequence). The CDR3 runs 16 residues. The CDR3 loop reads CASSSLRLAGQETQYF. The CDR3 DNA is TGTGCCAGTAGTTCCTTAAGACTAGCGGGACAAGAGACCCAGTACTTC.

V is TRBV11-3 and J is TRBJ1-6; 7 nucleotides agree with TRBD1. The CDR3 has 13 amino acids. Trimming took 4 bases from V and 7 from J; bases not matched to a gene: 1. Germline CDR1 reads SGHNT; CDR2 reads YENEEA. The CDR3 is CASSSTGNSPLHF. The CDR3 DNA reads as TGTGCCAGCAGCTCGACAGGGAATTCACCCCTCCACTTT.

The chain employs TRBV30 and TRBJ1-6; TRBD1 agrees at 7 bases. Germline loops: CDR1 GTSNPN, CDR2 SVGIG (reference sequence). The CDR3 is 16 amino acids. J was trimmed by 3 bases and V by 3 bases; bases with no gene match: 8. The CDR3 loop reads CAWSREGAGYNSPLHF. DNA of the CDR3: TGTGCCTGGAGCAGAGAGGGGGCGGGCTATAATTCACCCCTCCACTTT.

The CDR3 loop reads CASSPGQGALNEQYF. CDR3 DNA: TGTGCCAGCTCACCAGGACAGGGGGCGTTAAACGAGCAGTACTTC. The rearrangement links TRBV18 to TRBJ2-7; 11 positions agree with TRBD1. CDR1 and CDR2 (germline): KGHSH, LQKENI. Trimming cost V 2 bases and J 5 bases; bases outside gene matches: 5. This CDR3 contains 15 residues. The complete variable domain, with remaining parts taken from reference TRBV18 and TRBJ2-7, reads NAGVMQNPRHLVRRRGQEARLRCSPMKGHSHVYWYRQLPEEGLKFMVYLQKENIIDESGMPKERFSAEFPKEGPSILRIQQVVRGDSAAYFCASSPGQGALNEQYFGPGTRLTVT.

The CDR3 reads CASTKLDRGRTEAFF. The DNA of the CDR3 is TGTGCCAGCACCAAACTGGACAGGGGGCGTACTGAAGCTTTCTTT. The chain employs TRBV28 and TRBJ1-1; the match to TRBD1 covers 11 bases. From germline, CDR1 is MDHEN and CDR2 SYDVKM. The CDR3 loop spans 15 amino acids. With 7 bases clipped from V and 5 bases from J, the junction kept 9 bases outside the gene matches.

CDR3 loop: CASSWSSGGVDEQFF. In nucleotides, the CDR3 is TGTGCCAGCAGCTGGAGTAGCGGGGGGGTGGATGAGCAGTTCTTC. This chain links TRBV5-6 with TRBJ2-1, with TRBD2 matching over 11 bases. The V and J ends lost 3 bases and 8 bases, in that order; junction bases with no gene match: 7. CDR3 length: 15 amino acids. From germline, CDR1 is SGHDT and CDR2 YYEEEE.

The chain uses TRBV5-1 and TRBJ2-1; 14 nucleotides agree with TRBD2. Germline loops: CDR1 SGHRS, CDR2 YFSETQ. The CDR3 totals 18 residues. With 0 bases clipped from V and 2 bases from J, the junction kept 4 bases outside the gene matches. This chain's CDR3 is CASSLGLAGGPPYNEQFF. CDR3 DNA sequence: TGCGCCAGCAGCTTGGGACTAGCGGGGGGGCCGCCCTACAATGAGCAGTTCTTC.

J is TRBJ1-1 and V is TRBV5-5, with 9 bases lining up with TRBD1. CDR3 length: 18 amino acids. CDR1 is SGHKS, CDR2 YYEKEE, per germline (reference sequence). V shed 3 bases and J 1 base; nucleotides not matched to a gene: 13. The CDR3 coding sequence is TGTGCCAGCAGCTCTGGGGGACAGGGAGGGAGGGGGAACACTGAAGCTTTCTTT. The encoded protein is CASSSGGQGGRGNTEAFF.

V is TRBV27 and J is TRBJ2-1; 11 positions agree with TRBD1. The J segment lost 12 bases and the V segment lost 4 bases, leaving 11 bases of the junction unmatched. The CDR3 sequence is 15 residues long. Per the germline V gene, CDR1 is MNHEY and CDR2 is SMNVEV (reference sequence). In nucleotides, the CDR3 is TGTGCCAGCAGTTGGTTGGGACAGGGGGAATGGGGGCAGTTCTTC. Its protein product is CASSWLGQGEWGQFF.

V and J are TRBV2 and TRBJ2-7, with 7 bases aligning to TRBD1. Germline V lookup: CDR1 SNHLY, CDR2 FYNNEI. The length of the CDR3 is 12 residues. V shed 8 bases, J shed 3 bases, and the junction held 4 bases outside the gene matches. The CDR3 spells CASDRDSYEQYF. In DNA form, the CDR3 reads TGTGCCAGCGACAGGGACAGCTACGAGCAGTACTTC.

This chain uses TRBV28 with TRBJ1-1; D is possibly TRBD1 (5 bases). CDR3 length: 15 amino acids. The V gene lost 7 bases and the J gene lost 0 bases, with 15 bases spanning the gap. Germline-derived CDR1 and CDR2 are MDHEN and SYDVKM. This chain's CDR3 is CASIPGGVMNTEAFF. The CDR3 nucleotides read TGTGCCAGCATCCCTGGAGGGGTCATGAACACTGAAGCTTTCTTT.

The CDR3 sequence is CASSLDGTGPQHF. The DNA for the CDR3 is TGTGCCAGCAGCTTAGACGGGACAGGTCCCCAGCATTTT. The rearrangement joins TRBV7-2 to TRBJ1-5; 8 nucleotides align to TRBD1. Trimming at V came to 1 base and at J to 10 bases, leaving 3 bases not matched to a gene. This CDR3 spans 13 amino acids. Per germline, CDR1 SGHTA and CDR2 FQGNSA.

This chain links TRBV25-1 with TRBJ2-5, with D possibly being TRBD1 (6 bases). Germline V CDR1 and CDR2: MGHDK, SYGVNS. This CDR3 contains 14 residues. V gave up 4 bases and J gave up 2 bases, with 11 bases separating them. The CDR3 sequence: CASSGLDRQETQYF. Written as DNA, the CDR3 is TGTGCCAGCAGTGGACTGGACAGACAAGAGACCCAGTACTTC. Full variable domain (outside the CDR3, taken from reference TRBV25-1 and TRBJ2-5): EADIYQTPRYLVIGTGKKITLECSQTMGHDKMYWYQQDPGMELHLIHYSYGVNSTEKGDLSSESTVSRIRTEHFPLTLESARPSHTSQYLCASSGLDRQETQYFGPGTRLLVL.

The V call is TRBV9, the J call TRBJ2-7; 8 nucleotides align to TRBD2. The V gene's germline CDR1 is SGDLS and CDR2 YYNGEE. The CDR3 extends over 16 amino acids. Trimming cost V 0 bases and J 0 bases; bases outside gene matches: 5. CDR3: CASSVGIAGNSYEQYF. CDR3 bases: TGTGCCAGCAGCGTAGGGATAGCGGGGAACTCCTACGAGCAGTACTTC.

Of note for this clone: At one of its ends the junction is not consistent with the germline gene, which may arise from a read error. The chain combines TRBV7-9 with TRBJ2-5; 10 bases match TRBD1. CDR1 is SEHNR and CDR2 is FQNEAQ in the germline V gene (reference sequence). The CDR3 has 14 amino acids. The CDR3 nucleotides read TGTTCCAGCAGTCGGACAGGGGGCCAAGAGACCCAGTACTTC. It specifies CSSSRTGGQETQYF.

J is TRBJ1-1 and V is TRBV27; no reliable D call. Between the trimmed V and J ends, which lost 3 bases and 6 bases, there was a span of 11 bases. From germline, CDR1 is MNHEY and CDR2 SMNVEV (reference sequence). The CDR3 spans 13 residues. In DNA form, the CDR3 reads TGTGCCAGCAGTTTCAATTCGGGGTCTGAAGCTTTCTTT. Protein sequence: CASSFNSGSEAFF.

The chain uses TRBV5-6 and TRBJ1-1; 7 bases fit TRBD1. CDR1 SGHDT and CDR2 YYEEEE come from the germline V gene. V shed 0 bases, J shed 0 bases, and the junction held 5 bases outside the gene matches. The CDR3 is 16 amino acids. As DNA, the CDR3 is TGTGCCAGCAGCTTGGTGGGACAGTATCTGAACACTGAAGCTTTCTTT. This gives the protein CASSLVGQYLNTEAFF.

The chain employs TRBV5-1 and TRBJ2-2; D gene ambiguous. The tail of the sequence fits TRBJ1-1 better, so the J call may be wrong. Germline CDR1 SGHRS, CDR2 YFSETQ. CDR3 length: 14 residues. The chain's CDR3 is CASSLATVNTEAFF. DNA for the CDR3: TGCGCCAGCAGCTTGGCTACAGTGAACACTGAAGCTTTCTTT.

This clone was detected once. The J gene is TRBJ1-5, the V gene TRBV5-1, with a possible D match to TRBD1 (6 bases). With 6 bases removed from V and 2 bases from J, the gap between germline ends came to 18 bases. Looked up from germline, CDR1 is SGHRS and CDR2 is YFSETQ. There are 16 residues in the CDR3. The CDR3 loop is CASKKTGKSGNQPQHF. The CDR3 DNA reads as TGCGCCAGCAAAAAGACAGGAAAATCGGGCAATCAGCCCCAGCATTTT. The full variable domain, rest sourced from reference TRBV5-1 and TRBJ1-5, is KAGVTQTPRYLIKTRGQQVTLSCSPISGHRSVSWYQQTPGQGLQFLFEYFSETQRNKGNFPGRFSGRQFSNSRSEMNVSTLELGDSALYLCASKKTGKSGNQPQHFGDGTRLSIL.

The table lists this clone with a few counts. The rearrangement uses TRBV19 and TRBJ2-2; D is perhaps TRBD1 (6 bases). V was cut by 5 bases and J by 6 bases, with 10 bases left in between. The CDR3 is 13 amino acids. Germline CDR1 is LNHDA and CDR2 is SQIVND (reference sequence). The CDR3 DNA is TGTGCCAGTAGTTCAGGACAGCCCGGGGAGCTGTTTTTT. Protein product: CASSSGQPGELFF.

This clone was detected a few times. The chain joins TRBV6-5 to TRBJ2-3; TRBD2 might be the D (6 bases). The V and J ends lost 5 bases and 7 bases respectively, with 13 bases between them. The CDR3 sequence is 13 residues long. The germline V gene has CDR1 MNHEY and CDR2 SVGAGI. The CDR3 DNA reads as TGTGCCAGCAGTGCTGGACTAACCTATACGCAGTATTTT. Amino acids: CASSAGLTYTQYF.

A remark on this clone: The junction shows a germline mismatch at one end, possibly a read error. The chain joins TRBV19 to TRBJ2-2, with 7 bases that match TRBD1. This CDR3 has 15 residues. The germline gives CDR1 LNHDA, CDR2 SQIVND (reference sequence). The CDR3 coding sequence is TGTGCCAGTAGCAGGCAGACAGGGAACCCCGGGGAGCTGTTTTTT. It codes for CASSRQTGNPGELFF.

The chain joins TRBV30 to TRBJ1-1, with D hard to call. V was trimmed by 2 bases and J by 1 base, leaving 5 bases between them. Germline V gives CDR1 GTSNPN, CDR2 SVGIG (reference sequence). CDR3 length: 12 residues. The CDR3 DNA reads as TGTGCCTGGAGTAGCGAGAACACTGAAGCTTTCTTT. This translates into CAWSSENTEAFF. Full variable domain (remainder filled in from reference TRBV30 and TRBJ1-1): SQTIHQWPATLVQPVGSPLSLECTVEGTSNPNLYWYRQAAGRGLQLLFYSVGIGQISSEVPQNLSASRPQDRQFILSSKKLLLSDSGFYLCAWSSENTEAFFGQGTRLTVV.

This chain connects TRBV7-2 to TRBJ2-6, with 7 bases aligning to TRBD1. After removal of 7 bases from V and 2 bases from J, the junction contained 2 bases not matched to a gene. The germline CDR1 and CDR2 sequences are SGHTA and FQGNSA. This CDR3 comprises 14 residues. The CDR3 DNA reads TGTGCCAGCATCGACAGGGCTGGGGCCAACGTCCTGACTTTC. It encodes CASIDRAGANVLTF.

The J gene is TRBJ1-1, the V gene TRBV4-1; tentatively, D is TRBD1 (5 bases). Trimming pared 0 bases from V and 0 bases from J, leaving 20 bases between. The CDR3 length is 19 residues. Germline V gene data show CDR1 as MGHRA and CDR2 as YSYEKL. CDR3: CASSQDPRGRGRVNTEAFF. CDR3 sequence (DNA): TGCGCCAGCAGCCAAGATCCCCGAGGGCGGGGCCGGGTGAACACTGAAGCTTTCTTT.

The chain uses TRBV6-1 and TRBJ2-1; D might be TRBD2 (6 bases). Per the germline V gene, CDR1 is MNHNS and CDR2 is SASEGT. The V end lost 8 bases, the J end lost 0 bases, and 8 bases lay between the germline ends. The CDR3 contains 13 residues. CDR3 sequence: CASRGSSYNEQFF. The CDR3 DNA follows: TGTGCCAGCCGGGGGAGCTCCTACAATGAGCAGTTCTTC.

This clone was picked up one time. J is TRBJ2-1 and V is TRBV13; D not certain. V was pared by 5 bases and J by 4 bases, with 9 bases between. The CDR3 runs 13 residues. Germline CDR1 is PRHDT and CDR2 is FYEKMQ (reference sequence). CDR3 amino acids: CASSRREYNEQFF. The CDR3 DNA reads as TGTGCCAGCAGCCGAAGAGAATACAATGAGCAGTTCTTC.

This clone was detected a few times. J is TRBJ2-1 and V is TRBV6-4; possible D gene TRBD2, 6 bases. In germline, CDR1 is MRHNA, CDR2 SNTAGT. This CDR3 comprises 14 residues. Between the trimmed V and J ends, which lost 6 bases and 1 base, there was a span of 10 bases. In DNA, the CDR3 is TGTGCCAGCAGCCGGGACTTATCCTACAATGAGCAGTTCTTC. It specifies CASSRDLSYNEQFF.

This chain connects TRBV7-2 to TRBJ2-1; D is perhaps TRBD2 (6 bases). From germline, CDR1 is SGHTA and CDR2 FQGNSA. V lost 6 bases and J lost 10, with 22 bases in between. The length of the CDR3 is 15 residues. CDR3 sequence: CASRSSRTPRGEQFF. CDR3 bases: TGTGCCAGCAGGAGCAGCAGGACCCCCCGGGGGGAGCAGTTCTTC.

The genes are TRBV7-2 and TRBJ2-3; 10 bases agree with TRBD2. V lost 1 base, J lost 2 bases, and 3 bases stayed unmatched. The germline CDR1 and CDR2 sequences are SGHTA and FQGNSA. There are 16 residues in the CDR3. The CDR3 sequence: CASSLVAGGNTDTQYF. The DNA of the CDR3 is TGTGCCAGCAGCTTAGTAGCGGGGGGTAACACAGATACGCAGTATTTT.

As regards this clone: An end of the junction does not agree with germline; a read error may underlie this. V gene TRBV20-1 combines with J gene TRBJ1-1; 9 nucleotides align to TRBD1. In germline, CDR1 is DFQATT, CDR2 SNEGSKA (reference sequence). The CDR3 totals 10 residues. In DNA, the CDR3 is TGCAGTGCTAGAGATGGGACAGGGAGGTTT. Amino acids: CSARDGTGRF.

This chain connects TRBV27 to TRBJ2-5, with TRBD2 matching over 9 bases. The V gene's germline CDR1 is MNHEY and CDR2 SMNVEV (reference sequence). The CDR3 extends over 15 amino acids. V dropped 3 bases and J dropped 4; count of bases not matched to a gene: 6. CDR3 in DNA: TGTGCCAGCAGTTTGAGGCGGGGGGGCCGAGAGACCCAGTACTTC. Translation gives CASSLRRGGRETQYF.